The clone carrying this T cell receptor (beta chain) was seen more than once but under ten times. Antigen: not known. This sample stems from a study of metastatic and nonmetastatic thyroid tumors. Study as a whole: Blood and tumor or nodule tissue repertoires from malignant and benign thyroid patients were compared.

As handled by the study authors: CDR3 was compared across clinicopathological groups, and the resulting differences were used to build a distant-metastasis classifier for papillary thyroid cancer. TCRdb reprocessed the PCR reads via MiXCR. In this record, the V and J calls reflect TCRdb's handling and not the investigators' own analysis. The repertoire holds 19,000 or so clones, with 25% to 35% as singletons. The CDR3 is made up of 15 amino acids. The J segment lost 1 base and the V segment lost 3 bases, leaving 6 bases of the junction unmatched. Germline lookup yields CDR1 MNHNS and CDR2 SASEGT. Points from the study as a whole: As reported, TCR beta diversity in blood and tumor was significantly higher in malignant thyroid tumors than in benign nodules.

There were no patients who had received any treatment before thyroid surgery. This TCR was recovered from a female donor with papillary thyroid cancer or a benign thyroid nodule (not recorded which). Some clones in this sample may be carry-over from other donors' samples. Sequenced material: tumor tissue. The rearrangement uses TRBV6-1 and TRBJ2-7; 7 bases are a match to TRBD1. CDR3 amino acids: CASSELQGTSYEQYF. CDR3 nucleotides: TGTGCCAGCAGTGAGTTACAGGGGACGTCCTACGAGCAGTACTTC.